The rows below give T cell receptor beta chains drawn from one sample of a study of T-cell memory formation after mild COVID-19. MiXCR was run by TCRdb on the 5' RACE reads, yielding one entry per CDR3 protein. The table lists 500,000 to 600,000 distinct CDR3 sequences, more than 15% of them singletons, with 12% in the top ten. Sequences were obtained from PBMCs or a T cell subset sorted from them (not recorded which). The receptors were gathered from an adult woman who had mild COVID-19 (a few samples of this study predate the infection). Cell type and time point are not known. CDR3s include the opening cysteine and the closing phenylalanine or tryptophan. The D gene is left open where the match is weak. Clone size appears in some rows only: once, few, many, or a class for an expanded clone.

TRBD2,TRBJ2-1,TRBV7-7,.,CASSLVAGGDEQFF,TGTGCCAGCAGCTTAGTGGCGGGGGGCGATGAGCAGTTCTTC
.,TRBJ2-7,TRBV2,.,CASSEGRVREQYF,TGTGCCAGCAGTGAGGGCAGGGTGCGCGAGCAGTACTTC
TRBD2,TRBJ2-5,TRBV27,.,CASSLWSSGETQYF,TGTGCCAGCAGTTTATGGTCTAGCGGGGAGACCCAGTACTTC
TRBD1,TRBJ1-6,TRBV6-5,.,CASSYTGQGNSPLHF,TGTGCCAGCAGTTACACGGGACAGGGAAATTCACCCCTCCACTTT
.,TRBJ2-2,TRBV7-6,.,CASSLARPEVTGELFF,TGTGCCAGCAGCTTAGCGAGGCCAGAAGTCACCGGGGAGCTGTTTTTT
.,TRBJ2-6,TRBV5-6,.,CASSPLGGPGANVLTF,TGTGCCAGCAGCCCCCTAGGGGGACCTGGGGCCAACGTCCTGACTTTC
.,TRBJ2-7,TRBV18,few,CASSRLMGHGFDEQYF,TGTGCCAGCTCGCGGCTAATGGGTCACGGCTTCGACGAGCAGTACTTC
TRBD2,TRBJ2-1,TRBV5-1,once,CASSLEKTSGGNNEQFF,TGCGCCAGCAGCCTAGAGAAGACTAGCGGGGGGAACAATGAGCAGTTCTTC
.,TRBJ2-7,TRBV7-2,.,CASSPALRPYEQYF,TGTGCCAGCAGCCCGGCCCTCAGACCCTACGAGCAGTACTTC
.,TRBJ1-4,TRBV5-6,.,CASTAGIVEKLFF,TGTGCCAGCACCGCAGGGATAGTAGAAAAACTGTTTTTT
.,TRBJ2-3,TRBV29-1,.,CSVQTQGTDTQYF,TGCAGCGTCCAGACTCAGGGCACAGATACGCAGTATTTT
TRBD2,TRBJ2-1,TRBV4-3,few,CASSQGGAGGYYNEQFF,TGCGCCAGCAGCCAAGGAGGAGCGGGGGGCTACTACAATGAGCAGTTCTTC
TRBD1,TRBJ2-4,TRBV4-3,few,CASSQDGQGAAKNIQYF,TGCGCCAGCAGCCAAGATGGACAGGGGGCGGCCAAAAACATTCAGTACTTC
TRBD1,TRBJ1-4,TRBV6-6,once,CASSYPNFEGAGEKLFF,TGTGCCAGCAGTTACCCCAATTTTGAGGGGGCCGGTGAAAAACTGTTTTTT
.,TRBJ2-2,TRBV4-3,.,CASSQAGWGAGGELFF,TGCGCCAGCAGCCAAGCGGGCTGGGGAGCCGGGGGGGAGCTGTTTTTT
.,TRBJ1-5,TRBV29-1,few,CSVAEGRTNQPQHF,TGCAGCGTTGCAGAAGGTCGAACAAATCAGCCCCAGCATTTT
.,TRBJ2-3,TRBV3-1,few,CASSNRDTQYF,TGTGCCAGCAGCAACAGAGATACGCAGTATTTT
.,TRBJ2-7,TRBV6-1,.,CASSGSRDEQYF,TGTGCCAGCAGTGGCAGTAGGGACGAGCAGTACTTC
.,TRBJ2-7,TRBV7-9,few,CASSSPLTARYEQYF,TGTGCCAGCAGCTCTCCATTGACAGCCCGCTACGAGCAGTACTTC
.,TRBJ2-7,TRBV12-3/TRBV12-4,many,CASSTTREQYF,TGTGCCAGCAGCACCACGCGGGAGCAGTACTTC
.,TRBJ1-3,TRBV5-5,.,CASSLRRENTIYF,TGTGCCAGCAGCTTGCGGCGGGAGAACACCATATATTTT
TRBD1,TRBJ2-3,TRBV24-1,.,CATSDEGALGDTQYF,TGTGCCACCAGTGACGAGGGGGCTTTAGGAGATACGCAGTATTTT
.,TRBJ2-5,TRBV6-2/TRBV6-3,.,CASSYVRQETQYF,TGTGCCAGCAGTTATGTCAGACAAGAGACCCAGTACTTC
.,TRBJ1-1,TRBV25-1,.,CASSEYGSSNTEAFF,TGTGCCAGCAGTGAATATGGCTCCTCGAACACTGAAGCTTTCTTT
TRBD1,TRBJ1-5,TRBV6-5,few,CASRGQGSQPQHF,TGTGCCAGCAGAGGACAGGGTAGCCAGCCCCAGCATTTT
.,TRBJ2-1,TRBV3-1,few,CASSHNLLNEQFF,TGTGCCAGCAGCCATAACCTTCTAAATGAGCAGTTCTTC
.,TRBJ1-2,TRBV2,many,CASSLGQYGYTF,TGTGCCAGCAGTCTTGGACAGTATGGCTACACCTTC
TRBD2,TRBJ2-5,TRBV20-1,few,CSAVGAGGNQETQYF,TGCAGTGCTGTGGGAGCGGGAGGCAACCAAGAGACCCAGTACTTC
.,TRBJ2-2,TRBV12-3/TRBV12-4,few,CASSYRGSFAGELFF,TGTGCCAGCAGTTATAGGGGGAGTTTTGCCGGGGAGCTGTTTTTT
TRBD2,TRBJ2-7,TRBV4-3,.,CASSQGLAGGAYEQYF,TGCGCCAGCAGCCAAGGACTAGCGGGAGGGGCCTACGAGCAGTACTTC
TRBD1,TRBJ1-6,TRBV10-3,.,CAINREDRGNSPLHF,TGTGCCATCAATCGGGAGGACAGGGGTAATTCACCCCTCCACTTT
TRBD1,TRBJ2-1,TRBV4-1,.,CASSQVRDRDYNEQFF,TGCGCCAGCAGCCAAGTCCGGGACAGGGATTACAATGAGCAGTTCTTC
.,TRBJ1-5,TRBV12-3/TRBV12-4,few,CASSLLEPQHF,TGTGCCAGCAGTTTACTTGAGCCCCAGCATTTT
TRBD2,TRBJ2-2,TRBV6-2/TRBV6-3,few,CASSNRLAGGLGGELFF,TGTGCCAGCAGTAACCGACTAGCGGGAGGTCTTGGCGGGGAGCTGTTTTTT
.,TRBJ2-7,TRBV10-3,.,CAISGGFEQYF,TGTGCCATCAGTGGGGGGTTCGAGCAGTACTTC
TRBD2,TRBJ2-1,TRBV20-1,.,CSARTSETLSYNEQFF,TGCAGTGCTAGGACTAGCGAGACCCTCTCCTACAATGAGCAGTTCTTC
.,TRBJ1-2,TRBV9,few,CASSVALGRSGYTF,TGTGCCAGCAGCGTAGCTCTGGGGCGGAGCGGCTACACCTTC
.,TRBJ2-7,TRBV20-1,many,CSARDRSDYEQYF,TGCAGTGCTAGAGATCGGTCGGACTACGAGCAGTACTTC
.,TRBJ2-1,TRBV6-5,once,CASATGTQQFF,TGTGCCAGCGCAACAGGGACTCAGCAGTTCTTC
.,TRBJ2-3,TRBV15,.,CATSRDPGGPVTDTQYF,TGTGCCACCAGCAGAGATCCCGGAGGGCCCGTAACAGATACGCAGTATTTT
TRBD2,TRBJ2-2,TRBV5-1,.,CASSTSGGSTGELFF,TGCGCCAGCAGCACTAGCGGGGGCAGCACCGGGGAGCTGTTTTTT
TRBD1,TRBJ2-7,TRBV5-4,few,CASSLKSGQVIYEQYF,TGTGCCAGCAGCTTAAAATCGGGACAGGTTATCTACGAGCAGTACTTC
.,TRBJ1-2,TRBV2,.,CASNKGSTGYTF,TGTGCCAGCAATAAGGGTTCGACTGGCTACACCTTC
.,TRBJ1-5,TRBV15,few,CATSREGNQPQHF,TGTGCCACCAGCAGAGAAGGCAATCAGCCCCAGCATTTT
.,TRBJ2-5,TRBV4-1,.,CASSQNPEEETQYF,TGCGCCAGCAGCCAGAACCCAGAGGAGGAGACCCAGTACTTC
TRBD2,TRBJ2-7,TRBV18,few,CASSRLAGGPYEQYF,TGTGCCAGCTCTCGACTAGCGGGAGGGCCTTACGAGCAGTACTTC
TRBD2,TRBJ2-1,TRBV12-3/TRBV12-4,.,CASSSETGGQYNEQFF,TGTGCCAGCAGTTCGGAAACGGGGGGGCAATACAATGAGCAGTTCTTC
.,TRBJ2-5,TRBV4-2,.,CASSQSAREQETQYF,TGTGCCAGCAGCCAATCCGCGAGGGAACAAGAGACCCAGTACTTC
.,TRBJ2-7,TRBV6-2/TRBV6-3,.,CASSLGQGFSYEQYF,TGTGCCAGCAGTCTGGGTCAGGGATTTTCCTACGAGCAGTACTTC
.,TRBJ2-2,TRBV24-1,.,CATSGFRTGELFF,TGTGCCACCAGTGGGTTTCGCACCGGGGAGCTGTTTTTT
TRBD2,TRBJ2-1,TRBV4-3,.,CASSLLTSGEQFF,TGCGCCAGCAGCCTCCTCACTAGCGGCGAGCAGTTCTTC